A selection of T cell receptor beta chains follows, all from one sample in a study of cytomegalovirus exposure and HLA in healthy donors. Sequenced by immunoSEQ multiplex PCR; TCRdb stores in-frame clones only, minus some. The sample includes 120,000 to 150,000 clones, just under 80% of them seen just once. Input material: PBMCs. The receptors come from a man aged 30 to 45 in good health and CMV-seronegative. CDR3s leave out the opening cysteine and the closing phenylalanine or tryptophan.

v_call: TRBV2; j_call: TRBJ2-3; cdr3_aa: ASSAGSDTQY
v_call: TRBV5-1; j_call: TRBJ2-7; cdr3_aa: ASSLTTSGYPYEQY
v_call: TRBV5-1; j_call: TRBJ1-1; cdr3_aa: ASSASGSGTEAF
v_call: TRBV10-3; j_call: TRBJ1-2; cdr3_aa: AISEDLGGKGYYGYT
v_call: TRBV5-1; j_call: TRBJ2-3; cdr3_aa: ASSLSVGTSGSDTQY
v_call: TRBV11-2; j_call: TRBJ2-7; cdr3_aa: ASRPNGGGRNYEQY
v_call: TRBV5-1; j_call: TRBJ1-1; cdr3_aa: ASSLSGATLNTEAF
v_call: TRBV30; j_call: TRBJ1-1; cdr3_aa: AWSASGWDTEAF
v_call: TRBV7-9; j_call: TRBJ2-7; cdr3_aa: ASSPRGGIHEQY
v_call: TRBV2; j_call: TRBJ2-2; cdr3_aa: ASSTITGFSGELF
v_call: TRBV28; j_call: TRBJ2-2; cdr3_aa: ASILQWNTGELF
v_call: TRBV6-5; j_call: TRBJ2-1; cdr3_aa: ASSLTGGAPIEQF
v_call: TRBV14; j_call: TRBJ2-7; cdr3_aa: ASSQGDRGRLEQY
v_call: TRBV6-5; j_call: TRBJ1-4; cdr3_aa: ATRDSSYDEKLF
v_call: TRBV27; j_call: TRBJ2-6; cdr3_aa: ASSLMTGLPTGANVLT
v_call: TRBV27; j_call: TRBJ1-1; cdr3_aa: ASKKDFYTEAF
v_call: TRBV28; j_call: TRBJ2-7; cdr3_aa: ASRAKTRVTSYEQY
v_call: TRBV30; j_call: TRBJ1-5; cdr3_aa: AWSEGTVNQPQH
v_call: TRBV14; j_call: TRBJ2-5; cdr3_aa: ASSQIRGQGEETQY
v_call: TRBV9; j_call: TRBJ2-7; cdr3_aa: ASSSRSGTSGDSYEQY
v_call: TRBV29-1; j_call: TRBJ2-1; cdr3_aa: SVEGGNSYNEQF
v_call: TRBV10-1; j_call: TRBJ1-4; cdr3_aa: ASSESVEGADEKLF
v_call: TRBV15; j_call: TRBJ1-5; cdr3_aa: ATSVQGNQPQH
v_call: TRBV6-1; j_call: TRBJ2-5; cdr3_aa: ASSEMAAQETQY
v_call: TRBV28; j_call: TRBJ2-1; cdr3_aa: ASSPQGGDEQF
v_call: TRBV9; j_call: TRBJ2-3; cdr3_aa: ASSVVASGVTDTQY
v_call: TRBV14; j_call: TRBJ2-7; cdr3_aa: ASSQPGTGAYEQY
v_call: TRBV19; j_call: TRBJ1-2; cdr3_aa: ASSTPPRGQDYGYT
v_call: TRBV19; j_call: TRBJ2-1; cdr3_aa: ASIETSGSSYNEQF
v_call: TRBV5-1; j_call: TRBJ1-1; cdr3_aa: ASSLQRLLNTEAF
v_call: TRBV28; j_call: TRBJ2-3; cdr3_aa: ASRITSGRGENTDTQY
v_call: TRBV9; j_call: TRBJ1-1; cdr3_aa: ASSGGTGGATAF
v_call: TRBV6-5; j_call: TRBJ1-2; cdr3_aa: ASSYSPVYYGYT
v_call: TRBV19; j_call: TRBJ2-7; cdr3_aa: ASSPGTSSYEQY
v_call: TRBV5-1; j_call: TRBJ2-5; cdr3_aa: ASSGVEGAQY
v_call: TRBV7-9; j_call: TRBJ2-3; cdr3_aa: ASSMPPSGPSTDTQY
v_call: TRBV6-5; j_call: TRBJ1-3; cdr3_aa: ASSLDRNSGNTIY
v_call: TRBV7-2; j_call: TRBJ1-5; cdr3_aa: ASSQGWRNQPQH
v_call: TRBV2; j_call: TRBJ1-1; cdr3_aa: ASSGVLMNTEAF
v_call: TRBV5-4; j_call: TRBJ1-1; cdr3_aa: ASSRQGAEAF
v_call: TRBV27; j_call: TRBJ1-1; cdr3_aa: ASSTKTGLVPTEAF
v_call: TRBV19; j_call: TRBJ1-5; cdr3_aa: ASSRAGHQPQH
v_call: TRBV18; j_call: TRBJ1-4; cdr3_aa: ASSDQGVGEKLF
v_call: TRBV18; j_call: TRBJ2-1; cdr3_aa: ASSRPGQGTNEQF
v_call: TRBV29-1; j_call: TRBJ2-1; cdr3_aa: SVEETGTGTCEQF
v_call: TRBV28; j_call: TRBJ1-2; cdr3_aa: ASSFSGTGANYGYT
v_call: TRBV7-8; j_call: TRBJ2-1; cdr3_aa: ASSFSGLGPNEQF
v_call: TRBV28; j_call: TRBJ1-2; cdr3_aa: ASSLISNREGYT
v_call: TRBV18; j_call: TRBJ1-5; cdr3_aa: ASSLEQGAGQPQH